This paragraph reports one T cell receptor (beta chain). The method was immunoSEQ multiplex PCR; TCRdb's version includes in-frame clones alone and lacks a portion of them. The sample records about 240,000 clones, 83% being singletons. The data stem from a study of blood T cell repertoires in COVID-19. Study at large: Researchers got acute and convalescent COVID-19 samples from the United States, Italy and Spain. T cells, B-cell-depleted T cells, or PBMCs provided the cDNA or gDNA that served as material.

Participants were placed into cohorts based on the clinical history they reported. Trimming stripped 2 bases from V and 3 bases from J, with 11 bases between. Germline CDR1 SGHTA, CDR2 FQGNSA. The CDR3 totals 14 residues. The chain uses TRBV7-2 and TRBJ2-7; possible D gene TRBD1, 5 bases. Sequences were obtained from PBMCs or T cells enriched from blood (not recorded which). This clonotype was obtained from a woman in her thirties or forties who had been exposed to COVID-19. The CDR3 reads CASSLLKQGYEQYF. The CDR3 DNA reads TGTGCCAGCAGCTTATTGAAGCAGGGCTACGAGCAGTACTTC.